A single sample gave rise to the 30 T cell receptor beta chains below, sequenced in a study of T cells in Graves' hyperthyroidism and ophthalmopathy (dated by TCRdb to about 2019). Preparation of the library involved multiplex PCR. The listed sequencing device is Illumina HiSeq 2000. TCR beta CDR3 regions were amplified from RNA transcripts. The TCR CDR3 was subjected to a first round of RT-PCR using the HTBI primer set and the Qiagen OneStep RT-PCR kit. Clones were called with MiXCR by TCRdb after fastp trimmed the public reads at Q25, and only in-frame beta chains were retained. Each entry merges the rows of one CDR3 protein and shows their most common DNA and genes. Here the sample has 450,000 to 600,000 distinct CDR3 sequences; around 13% occur a single time. The top ten hold about 15% of the sample. The sequenced sample consisted of blood. Source of these receptors: a woman aged 40 to 49 with Graves' hyperthyroidism.

This clonotype was detected ten times or more. The rearrangement links TRBV3-1 to TRBJ2-7; 8 bases agree with TRBD1. This CDR3 has 15 amino acids. The V gene's germline CDR1 is LGHDT and CDR2 YNNKEL (reference sequence). J gave up 4 bases and V 4 bases, and 9 bases lay outside the gene matches. The CDR3 loop is CASSPSQGARYEQYF. In DNA form, the CDR3 reads TGTGCCAGCAGCCCCTCTCAGGGGGCACGGTACGAGCAGTACTTC.

The rearrangement links TRBV20-1 to TRBJ2-1, with D unclear. The germline V and J ends were trimmed by 2 bases and 3 bases, with 11 bases remaining between them. This CDR3 is built from 14 residues. Germline V gives CDR1 DFQATT, CDR2 SNEGSKA (reference sequence). CDR3 coding DNA: TGCAGTGCTAGACACCTCGGGCTCTACAATGAGCAGTTCTTC. Protein: CSARHLGLYNEQFF.

Regarding this clonotype: At one end the junction does not follow the germline gene, possibly because of a read error. V and J are TRBV3-1 and TRBJ1-3; D not resolved. The CDR3 has 13 residues. CDR1 is LGHDT and CDR2 is YNNKEL in the germline V gene (reference sequence). The CDR3 DNA follows: TGTGCCAGCAGCCTTCGGGCTGGAAGCACCATATATTTT. Translating gives CASSLRAGSTIYF.

This clonotype has ten or more counts. This chain connects TRBV7-8 to TRBJ2-7; D call uncertain. The germline V gene encodes CDR1 SGHVS and CDR2 FQNEAQ. The CDR3 is 16 residues long. Trimming pared 1 base from V and 2 bases from J, leaving 15 bases between. This chain's CDR3 is CASSLEHPGSTYEQYF. CDR3 DNA sequence: TGTGCCAGCAGCTTAGAACACCCAGGTAGCACCTACGAGCAGTACTTC.

This clonotype was seen at least ten times. This sequence joins TRBV18 and TRBJ2-5; D is unclear. Germline CDR1 is KGHSH and CDR2 is LQKENI. The CDR3 is made up of 14 amino acids. V was pared by 6 bases and J by 2 bases, with 13 bases between. CDR3 residues: CASSRSRSQETQYF. CDR3 bases: TGTGCCAGCTCCCGATCAAGGAGTCAAGAGACCCAGTACTTC.

In its sample, this clonotype was seen many times. The chain recombines TRBV6-1 with TRBJ2-5, with D possibly matching TRBD1 (6 bases). The CDR3 sequence is 13 residues long. The germline CDR1 and CDR2 sequences are MNHNS and SASEGT. V was clipped by 11 bases and J by 7 bases, with 20 bases between them. Written as DNA, the CDR3 is TGTGCCGGGACGACCGGGACAACGGCGACCCAGTACTTC. Encoded protein: CAGTTGTTATQYF.

The CDR3, as DNA: TGTGCCAGCAGTTTCCTCGGGACAGGGGGAATCTATGGCTACACCTTC. Translated, it gives CASSFLGTGGIYGYTF. V gene TRBV7-2 combines with J gene TRBJ1-2; 11 nucleotides agree with TRBD1. After removal of 6 bases from V and 4 bases from J, the junction contained 10 bases not matched to a gene. The germline gives CDR1 SGHTA, CDR2 FQGNSA. The CDR3 covers 16 residues.

This clonotype was found many times. The CDR3 nucleotides are TGTGCCAGCTCACCTCTTGGGAGCACAGATACGCAGTATTTT. Its protein product is CASSPLGSTDTQYF. J is TRBJ2-3 and V is TRBV18; no definite D call. Between the trimmed V and J ends, which lost 3 bases and 0 bases, there was a span of 7 bases. The CDR3 consists of 14 residues. Germline CDR1 and CDR2: KGHSH and LQKENI.

Only a few counts were recorded for this clonotype. The chain is built from TRBV12-3 or TRBV12-4 and TRBJ2-1; TRBD2 matches at 10 bases. Trimming took 6 bases from V and 0 from J; bases not matched to a gene: 8. The CDR3 is 17 amino acids. CDR3 sequence reads: CASSSYLAGASYNEQFF. CDR3 DNA sequence: TGTGCCAGCAGCTCCTACCTAGCGGGGGCCTCCTACAATGAGCAGTTCTTC.

This clonotype was seen a few times. One junction end disagrees with the germline gene, perhaps due to a read error. The chain employs TRBV12-3 or TRBV12-4 and TRBJ2-1; the match to TRBD2 covers 7 bases. This CDR3 spans 16 amino acids. CDR3 DNA sequence: TGTGCCAGCACCACCTTCGGGGGGAGCTCCTACAATGGGCAGTTCTTC. Translating it yields CASTTFGGSSYNGQFF.

On this clonotype: Being one base from a much bigger clone, this may be a read error. The chain carries TRBV5-1 and TRBJ2-7, with 11 bases fitting TRBD2. Per germline, CDR1 SGHRS and CDR2 YFSETQ. This CDR3 contains 15 residues. The trim removed 0 bases at V and 7 bases at J, leaving 6 bases unmatched. The CDR3 loop is CASSLALAGGEEQYF. In DNA form, the CDR3 reads TGCGCCAGCAGCTTGGCTCTAGCGGGAGGAGAAGAGCAGTACTTC.

The sample holds a few counts of this clonotype. The V call is TRBV9, the J call TRBJ2-2, with D perhaps TRBD1 (5 bases). CDR1 is SGDLS and CDR2 is YYNGEE in the germline V gene. This CDR3 has 15 residues. V lost 0 bases, J lost 3 bases, and 9 bases lay in between. The CDR3 spells CASSVGAGYTGELFF. CDR3 bases: TGTGCCAGCAGCGTAGGGGCAGGGTACACCGGGGAGCTGTTTTTT.

The V call is TRBV28, the J call TRBJ2-5, with D uncertain. Trimming cost V 6 bases and J 3 bases, with 5 bases left between them. This CDR3 has 11 amino acids. Germline V CDR1 and CDR2: MDHEN, SYDVKM. The CDR3 protein is CASRRKETQYF. The CDR3 DNA reads TGTGCCAGCAGGCGGAAAGAGACCCAGTACTTC.

The chain links TRBV2 to TRBJ1-5, with TRBD1 identical over 9 bases. CDR1 is SNHLY, CDR2 FYNNEI, per germline. V gave up 8 bases and J gave up 7 bases; unmatched junction bases: 6. The CDR3 runs 13 residues. The CDR3 DNA is TGTGCCAGCGGACAGGGGATTATACAGCCCCAGCATTTT. The encoded protein is CASGQGIIQPQHF. The complete variable domain, with remaining parts taken from reference TRBV2 and TRBJ1-5, reads EPEVTQTPSHQVTQMGQEVILRCVPISNHLYFYWYRQILGQKVEFLVSFYNNEISEKSEIFDDQFSVERPDGSNFTLKIRSTKLEDSAMYFCASGQGIIQPQHFGDGTRLSIL.

V gene TRBV20-1 combines with J gene TRBJ2-7, with 14 bases aligning to TRBD2. There are 15 residues in the CDR3. V lost 3 bases and J lost 6; bases outside the gene matches: 7. Looked up from germline, CDR1 is DFQATT and CDR2 is SNEGSKA (reference sequence). The CDR3 coding sequence is TGCAGTGCTAGCCCGACTAGCGGGAGGGCCAGCGAGCAGTACTTC. Translating it yields CSASPTSGRASEQYF.

The rearrangement joins TRBV5-8 to TRBJ2-7, with D possibly called TRBD1 or TRBD2 (5 bases each). Trimming took off 0 bases at V and 3 bases at J, with 13 bases between the two ends. Germline CDR1 reads SGHTS; CDR2 reads YDEGEE. The CDR3 extends over 15 amino acids. The CDR3, as DNA: TGTGCCAGCAGCTTGGCATGGGGGAGTAGCTACGAGCAGTACTTC. This encodes CASSLAWGSSYEQYF.

This clonotype was counted at least ten times. The gene calls are TRBV27 and TRBJ2-1; 8 bases are a match to TRBD2. Germline V gene sequence: CDR1 MNHEY, CDR2 SMNVEV (reference sequence). This CDR3 is built from 15 residues. Trimming cost V 5 bases and J 2 bases; bases outside gene matches: 5. As DNA, the CDR3 is TGTGCCAGCAGTACCATAGCGGGACCCTACAATGAGCAGTTCTTC. Its translation: CASSTIAGPYNEQFF.

This clonotype was counted at least ten times. The chain's CDR3 is CASSASGRTWNEQFF. The DNA for the CDR3 is TGTGCCAGCAGTGCTAGCGGGAGAACTTGGAATGAGCAGTTCTTC. The chain recombines TRBV6-1 with TRBJ2-1, with TRBD2 matching 10 bases. Germline assignment: CDR1 MNHNS and CDR2 SASEGT. The junction had 7 bases not matched to a gene; V was cut back by 4 bases and J by 7 bases. The length of the CDR3 is 15 residues.

The V and J genes are TRBV4-1 and TRBJ2-1; weak D call: TRBD2 (6 bases). The CDR3 is made up of 18 amino acids. Germline assignment: CDR1 MGHRA and CDR2 YSYEKL. V lost 2 bases and J lost 2, with 19 bases in between. The CDR3 protein is CASSQQTQTRRPYNEQFF. The CDR3 bases are TGCGCCAGCAGCCAACAAACCCAGACTAGGCGACCCTACAATGAGCAGTTCTTC.

This clonotype turned up a few times. The chain couples TRBV5-1 to TRBJ2-5; 12 nucleotides agree with TRBD2. Germline V CDR1 and CDR2: SGHRS, YFSETQ. Trimming removed 1 base from V and 5 bases from J; junction bases left unmatched: 6. The CDR3 covers 16 residues. The CDR3 sequence is CASSLLTSGSRETQYF. As DNA, the CDR3 is TGCGCCAGCAGCTTGTTGACTAGCGGGAGTCGGGAGACCCAGTACTTC.

This clonotype was counted only a few times. The J gene is TRBJ2-1, the V gene TRBV3-1; D is possibly TRBD2 (6 bases). V lost 4 bases and J 5 bases, leaving 18 bases between the germline ends. Germline CDR1 LGHDT, CDR2 YNNKEL (reference sequence). There are 16 residues in the CDR3. Here the CDR3 DNA reads TGTGCCAGCAGCCCGTCGACTAGTTTAACTGACAATGAGCAGTTCTTC. It is translated as CASSPSTSLTDNEQFF.

The chain uses TRBV11-2 and TRBJ2-5; unclear D gene. The CDR3 covers 12 residues. The V end lost 0 bases, the J end lost 5 bases, and 4 bases lay between the germline ends. The V gene's germline CDR1 is SGHAT and CDR2 FQNNGV. The DNA for the CDR3 is TGTGCCAGCAGCTTAGATAAGGAGACCCAGTACTTC. Amino acids: CASSLDKETQYF.

The sample holds a few counts of this clonotype. The V gene is TRBV6-1, the J gene TRBJ2-1, with 11 bases matching TRBD2. V shed 10 bases, J shed 0 bases, and the junction held 2 bases outside the gene matches. The CDR3 extends over 14 amino acids. Germline loops: CDR1 MNHNS, CDR2 SASEGT. CDR3 loop: CATTSGNSYNEQFF. The DNA for the CDR3 is TGTGCCACGACTAGCGGGAACTCCTACAATGAGCAGTTCTTC.

This clonotype was counted many times. V gene TRBV5-1 combines with J gene TRBJ2-7; 8 bases map to TRBD2. CDR1 and CDR2 from the germline V gene are SGHRS and YFSETQ. The CDR3 covers 16 residues. The V segment lost 0 bases and the J segment 0 bases; nucleotides outside the gene matches: 5. The CDR3 nucleotides read TGCGCCAGCAGCTTGGGGAATAGCGGGGCCTCCTACGAGCAGTACTTC. Translation gives CASSLGNSGASYEQYF.

Regarding this clonotype: One end of the junction is discordant with germline, which a read error may explain. This chain links TRBV2 with TRBJ1-5, with a tentative D call TRBD1 (6 bases). This CDR3 is built from 14 residues. CDR1 is SNHLY and CDR2 is FYNNEI in the germline V gene. CDR3 amino acids: CASSQTGIEQPQHF. The CDR3 bases are TGCGCCAGCAGCCAAACAGGGATTGAACAGCCCCAGCATTTT.

This clonotype showed up many times. The chain combines TRBV7-2 with TRBJ1-6, with a weak D call TRBD1 (5 bases). The CDR3 totals 17 residues. Trimming pared 5 bases from V and 3 bases from J, leaving 17 bases between. In germline, CDR1 is SGHTA, CDR2 FQGNSA. CDR3: CASSILGGVGYNSPLHF. The CDR3 DNA follows: TGTGCCAGCAGCATCCTTGGGGGAGTTGGCTATAATTCACCCCTCCACTTT.

Ten or more counts support this clonotype. The chain has TRBV5-1 and TRBJ2-7; 13 bases fit TRBD2. With V trimmed by 4 bases and J by 5 bases, 18 bases remained unmatched. CDR1 is SGHRS, CDR2 YFSETQ, per germline. The CDR3 consists of 19 residues. CDR3 in amino acids: CASSPVPGLAGSSFDEQYF. The CDR3 region has the DNA TGCGCCAGCAGCCCCGTCCCGGGACTAGCGGGATCGAGTTTTGACGAGCAGTACTTC. The whole variable domain, remainder taken from reference TRBV5-1 and TRBJ2-7, is KAGVTQTPRYLIKTRGQQVTLSCSPISGHRSVSWYQQTPGQGLQFLFEYFSETQRNKGNFPGRFSGRQFSNSRSEMNVSTLELGDSALYLCASSPVPGLAGSSFDEQYFGPGTRLTVT.

The sample holds many counts of this clonotype. The chain couples TRBV11-3 to TRBJ2-7, with a tentative D call TRBD1 (6 bases). CDR3 length: 17 amino acids. Trimming took off 1 base at V and 3 bases at J, with 19 bases between the two ends. CDR1 is SGHNT and CDR2 is YENEEA in the germline V gene. CDR3 sequence (DNA): TGTGCCAGCAGCTTAGTGGGGGCGACGCTCGATCGCTACGAGCAGTACTTC. Translating gives CASSLVGATLDRYEQYF.

The chain employs TRBV5-1 and TRBJ2-5, with D tentatively TRBD1 (6 bases). CDR1 is SGHRS, CDR2 YFSETQ, per germline. The CDR3 is 12 residues long. V was cut by 1 base and J by 12 bases, with 13 bases left in between. The CDR3 DNA reads as TGCGCCAGCAGCTTGACAGGGTCCTCTAAGTACTTC. Translating gives CASSLTGSSKYF.

This clonotype was recorded at least ten times. This chain connects TRBV20-1 to TRBJ2-3, with TRBD2 matching 13 bases. This CDR3 is built from 17 residues. With 6 bases clipped from V and 1 base from J, the junction kept 10 bases outside the gene matches. Germline V lookup: CDR1 DFQATT, CDR2 SNEGSKA (reference sequence). The CDR3 here is CSAPTSGRASGTDTQYF. The CDR3, as DNA: TGCAGTGCGCCTACTAGCGGGAGGGCCAGCGGCACAGATACGCAGTATTTT.